These T cell receptor beta chains were read from a single sample in a study of long-term antiretroviral therapy in people with HIV. This table comes from immunoSEQ multiplex PCR, and its TCRdb copy is limited to in-frame clones, with some not included. The table lists tens of thousands of clones, around 90% of them singletons. Specimen: unsorted PBMCs, collected more than 4.3 years after starting antiretroviral therapy. The receptors shown here come from a man under 40 with HIV. Both conserved end residues are part of each CDR3. The D gene is left open where the match is weak. Size values are once, few and many counts, or a class for expanded clones, and some rows have none.

D gene: -
clone size: -
J gene: TRBJ2-7
V gene: TRBV9
CDR3 DNA: TGTGCCGAAGCTCGGGTAGACACGGAGTCCTACGAGCAGTACTTC
CDR3 protein: CAEARVDTESYEQYF

D gene: -
clone size: -
J gene: TRBJ1-3
V gene: TRBV10-2
CDR3 DNA: TGCGCCAGCTCCCTCGAACCCCCCACCTCTGGAAACACCATATATTTT
CDR3 protein: CASSLEPPTSGNTIYF

D gene: -
clone size: -
J gene: TRBJ2-5
V gene: TRBV7-9
CDR3 DNA: TGTGCCAGCAGCTTAGGAGGGTTGGAGACCCAGTACTTC
CDR3 protein: CASSLGGLETQYF

D gene: -
clone size: -
J gene: TRBJ1-4
V gene: TRBV27
CDR3 DNA: TGTGCCAGCAGTTTATCGGTTAGGATTAATGAAAAACTGTTTTTT
CDR3 protein: CASSLSVRINEKLFF

D gene: -
clone size: -
J gene: TRBJ1-6
V gene: TRBV7-2
CDR3 DNA: TGTGCCAGCAGCTTAGCTCGACAGGCTGTTAATTCACCCCTCCACTTT
CDR3 protein: CASSLARQAVNSPLHF

D gene: -
clone size: -
J gene: TRBJ1-6
V gene: TRBV2
CDR3 DNA: TGTGCCAGCAGGTGGGGGGGTGTAAATTCACCCCTCCACTTT
CDR3 protein: CASRWGGVNSPLHF

D gene: TRBD1
clone size: -
J gene: TRBJ1-2
V gene: TRBV2
CDR3 DNA: TGTGCCAGCAGTTGGGCGGACAGGGGCCCTGTGGGGAGAGATGGCTACACCTTC
CDR3 protein: CASSWADRGPVGRDGYTF

D gene: -
clone size: -
J gene: TRBJ2-7
V gene: TRBV4-3
CDR3 DNA: TGCGCCAGCAGCCATAATAGGGGGTCTGCCTACGAGCAGTACTTC
CDR3 protein: CASSHNRGSAYEQYF

D gene: -
clone size: once
J gene: TRBJ1-5
V gene: TRBV7-6
CDR3 DNA: TGTGCCAGCAGCTTAACAGGTCAGCCCCAGCATTTT
CDR3 protein: CASSLTGQPQHF

D gene: TRBD2
clone size: -
J gene: TRBJ2-7
V gene: TRBV6-1
CDR3 DNA: TGTGCCAGCAGTGATCTCGCGGGAGGGCCCGGGCAGTACTTC
CDR3 protein: CASSDLAGGPGQYF

D gene: -
clone size: -
J gene: TRBJ2-7
V gene: TRBV6-1
CDR3 DNA: TGTGCCAGCTCCCTAGACCCGGCTACCTACGAGCAGTACTTC
CDR3 protein: CASSLDPATYEQYF

D gene: -
clone size: -
J gene: TRBJ2-7
V gene: TRBV11-2
CDR3 DNA: TGTGCCAGCAGTTTCGCCCGGGGCAGGGGTGGTTTCCAGCAGTACTTC
CDR3 protein: CASSFARGRGGFQQYF

D gene: -
clone size: -
J gene: TRBJ1-1
V gene: TRBV2
CDR3 DNA: TGTGCCGCCAAGCCCAACGGAGTGAACACTGAAGCTTTCTTT
CDR3 protein: CAAKPNGVNTEAFF

D gene: TRBD2
clone size: -
J gene: TRBJ2-3
V gene: TRBV19
CDR3 DNA: TGTGCCAGTACCCCCAGCGGGAGGGCCCCAGATACGCAGTATTTT
CDR3 protein: CASTPSGRAPDTQYF

D gene: -
clone size: -
J gene: TRBJ2-7
V gene: TRBV4-2
CDR3 DNA: TGTGCCAGCAGCCAAGCCCGGGGCTTAAGCTCCTACGAGCAGTACTTC
CDR3 protein: CASSQARGLSSYEQYF

D gene: -
clone size: few
J gene: TRBJ1-4
V gene: TRBV4-3
CDR3 DNA: TGCGCCAGCAGCCAAGATCCCCAAGGGGGGGACAATGAAAAACTGTTTTTT
CDR3 protein: CASSQDPQGGDNEKLFF

D gene: -
clone size: -
J gene: TRBJ2-6
V gene: TRBV7-2
CDR3 DNA: TGTGCCAGCAGCCCGCGGGACTGGGCCAACGTCCTGACTTTC
CDR3 protein: CASSPRDWANVLTF

D gene: -
clone size: -
J gene: TRBJ1-1
V gene: TRBV4-2
CDR3 DNA: TGTGCCAGCAGCCGGACAGTGAACACTGAAGCTTTCTTT
CDR3 protein: CASSRTVNTEAFF

D gene: TRBD2
clone size: -
J gene: TRBJ2-3
V gene: TRBV5-5
CDR3 DNA: TGTGCCAGCAGCCCCTTAGCGGGGGGGACAGATACGCAGTATTTT
CDR3 protein: CASSPLAGGTDTQYF

D gene: -
clone size: -
J gene: TRBJ2-7
V gene: TRBV27
CDR3 DNA: TGTGCCAGCAGTTTGGGACGGTGGGACAATCTAATCTCCGAGCAGTACTTC
CDR3 protein: CASSLGRWDNLISEQYF

D gene: -
clone size: -
J gene: TRBJ2-5
V gene: TRBV18
CDR3 DNA: TGTGCCAGCTCACCCAATTTGGTAGCGGCTAAAGAGACCCAGTACTTC
CDR3 protein: CASSPNLVAAKETQYF

D gene: -
clone size: few
J gene: TRBJ2-7
V gene: TRBV9
CDR3 DNA: TGTGCCAGCAGCGTATCAACTACCTACGAGCAGTACTTC
CDR3 protein: CASSVSTTYEQYF

D gene: -
clone size: -
J gene: TRBJ2-7
V gene: TRBV2
CDR3 DNA: TGTGCCAGCACAAGGGGCAGGGGAGACGACGAGCAGTACTTC
CDR3 protein: CASTRGRGDDEQYF

D gene: -
clone size: -
J gene: TRBJ1-2
V gene: TRBV13
CDR3 DNA: TGTGCCAGCAGCTTACCCGGGGGGGGAGGCCAGGGCTACACCTTC
CDR3 protein: CASSLPGGGGQGYTF

D gene: TRBD2
clone size: -
J gene: TRBJ2-7
V gene: TRBV27
CDR3 DNA: TGTGCCAGCAGTTTGAGGACTAGCGGCTACGAGCAGTACTTC
CDR3 protein: CASSLRTSGYEQYF

D gene: -
clone size: once
J gene: TRBJ2-5
V gene: TRBV27
CDR3 DNA: TGTGCCAGCAGTTCCCCAAGGGGAGAGACCCAGTACTTC
CDR3 protein: CASSSPRGETQYF

D gene: -
clone size: once
J gene: TRBJ2-7
V gene: TRBV18
CDR3 DNA: TGTGCCAGCTCACCACCGGAAAGGGGTGGTCCCTACGAGCAGTACTTC
CDR3 protein: CASSPPERGGPYEQYF

D gene: -
clone size: -
J gene: TRBJ1-6
V gene: TRBV11-3
CDR3 DNA: TGTGCCAGCAGCTTAGACTCAGCAAATAATTCACCCCTCCACTTT
CDR3 protein: CASSLDSANNSPLHF

D gene: -
clone size: -
J gene: TRBJ1-6
V gene: TRBV5-4
CDR3 DNA: TGTGCCAGCAGCTTCCCAGGGGAGTCAGGCTCACCCCTCCACTTT
CDR3 protein: CASSFPGESGSPLHF

D gene: -
clone size: -
J gene: TRBJ2-1
V gene: TRBV27
CDR3 DNA: TGTGCCAGCACCCGGCAGGGATTAAGCAATGAGCAGTTCTTC
CDR3 protein: CASTRQGLSNEQFF

D gene: -
clone size: -
J gene: TRBJ1-1
V gene: TRBV29-1
CDR3 DNA: TGCAGCGTTGAAGATGGGCCCCCGAACACTGAAGCTTTCTTT
CDR3 protein: CSVEDGPPNTEAFF

D gene: -
clone size: -
J gene: TRBJ2-1
V gene: TRBV5-6
CDR3 DNA: TGTGCCAGCAGCTTTAGCGCGGGTAGCTCCTACAATGAGCAGTTCTTC
CDR3 protein: CASSFSAGSSYNEQFF

D gene: -
clone size: -
J gene: TRBJ1-1
V gene: TRBV9
CDR3 DNA: TGTGCCAGCAGCGTAAAGGTGGGGGCGGCTGAAGCTTTCTTT
CDR3 protein: CASSVKVGAAEAFF

D gene: TRBD1
clone size: -
J gene: TRBJ1-5
V gene: TRBV5-8
CDR3 DNA: TGTGCCAGCAGCGCACCGGGACAGGGGGCGTTGATGAGCCAGGAACCCCAGCATTTT
CDR3 protein: CASSAPGQGALMSQEPQHF

D gene: -
clone size: -
J gene: TRBJ2-5
V gene: TRBV11-2
CDR3 DNA: TGTGCCAGCAGCTTAGAGGCCAGGGGAGAGACCCAGTACTTC
CDR3 protein: CASSLEARGETQYF

D gene: -
clone size: -
J gene: TRBJ2-2
V gene: TRBV6-5
CDR3 DNA: TGTGCCAGCAGTTACTCGTTGGGCGCCGGGGAGCTGTTTTTT
CDR3 protein: CASSYSLGAGELFF

D gene: -
clone size: -
J gene: TRBJ2-1
V gene: TRBV6-5
CDR3 DNA: TGTGCCAGCAGTAGGGGTGGGAGCTCCTACAATGAGCAGTTCTTC
CDR3 protein: CASSRGGSSYNEQFF

D gene: TRBD2
clone size: -
J gene: TRBJ2-7
V gene: TRBV9
CDR3 DNA: TGTGCCAGCAGCGTAGGTAGCGGGAGGAAGCACGGGCAGTACTTC
CDR3 protein: CASSVGSGRKHGQYF

D gene: -
clone size: few
J gene: TRBJ1-6
V gene: TRBV7-9
CDR3 DNA: TGTGCCAGCAGCCCGGAGAATTCACCCCTCCACTTT
CDR3 protein: CASSPENSPLHF

D gene: -
clone size: -
J gene: TRBJ1-1
V gene: TRBV19
CDR3 DNA: TGTGCCAGTAGTCCGGGACCTACCCACACTGAAGCTTTCTTT
CDR3 protein: CASSPGPTHTEAFF